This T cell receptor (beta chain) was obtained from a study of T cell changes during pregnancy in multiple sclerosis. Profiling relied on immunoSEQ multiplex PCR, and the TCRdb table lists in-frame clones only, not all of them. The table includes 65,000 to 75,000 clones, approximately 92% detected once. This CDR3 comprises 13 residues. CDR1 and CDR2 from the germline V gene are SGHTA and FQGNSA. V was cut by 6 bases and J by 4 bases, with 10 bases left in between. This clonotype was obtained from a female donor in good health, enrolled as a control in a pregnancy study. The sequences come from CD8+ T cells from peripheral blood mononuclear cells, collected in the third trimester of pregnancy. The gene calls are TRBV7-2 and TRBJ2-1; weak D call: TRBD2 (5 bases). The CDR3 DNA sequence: TGTGCCAGCAGTGGAGGCGCGTACAATGAGCAGTTCTTC. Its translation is CASSGGAYNEQFF. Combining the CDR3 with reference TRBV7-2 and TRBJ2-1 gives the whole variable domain GAGVSQSPSNKVTEKGKDVELRCDPISGHTALYWYRQSLGQGLEFLIYFQGNSAPDKSGLPSDRFSAERTGGSVSTLTIQRTQQEDSAVYLCASSGGAYNEQFFGPGTRLTVL.